This paragraph covers one T cell receptor beta chain sequence. Its cognate antigen is unknown. TCRdb called the 5' RACE reads again in MiXCR, with one record for every CDR3 protein. The profile shows more than 300,000 distinct CDR3 sequences, roughly 19% of them singletons. This CDR3 has 16 amino acids. Germline CDR1 SGHRS, CDR2 YFSETQ. V lost 0 bases and J lost 4; bases outside the gene matches: 7. The data were obtained in a study of T-cell memory formation after mild COVID-19. Regarding the study as a whole: Some clones that responded were present in memory (sampled pre-infection), which suggests cross-reactive memory joined. Clones shrinking between day 15 and 85 showed a balanced CD4/CD8 split, and those that grew later tilted toward CD4+.

This sequence joins TRBV5-1 and TRBJ2-5; 9 bases map to TRBD1. This TCR came from a man younger than 30 who had mild COVID-19 (a few samples of this study predate the infection). Cell type and time point are not known. Sequenced material: PBMCs or a T cell subset sorted from them (not recorded which). The CDR3, as DNA: TGCGCCAGCAGCTTGGGCCCGGGACAGGGCGGAGAGACCCAGTACTTC. The encoded protein is CASSLGPGQGGETQYF.